One and the same sample provided the 27 T cell receptor beta chains below, sequenced in a study of radiotherapy plus CTLA-4 blockade in lung cancer. Data came from immunoSEQ multiplex PCR; TCRdb stores just in-frame clones and leaves some out. The sample consists of about 120,000 clones, about 80% of them appearing once. This specimen was peripheral blood, taken from a patient treated with radiotherapy plus ipilimumab. Receptor source: a human donor with non-small cell lung cancer that progressed on radiotherapy plus ipilimumab. Some clones in this sample may be carry-over from other donors' samples.

This sequence joins TRBV4-2 and TRBJ1-2; a weak D match, TRBD1 (5 bases). Germline V gene data show CDR1 as LGHNA and CDR2 as YNFKEQ. Trimming cost V 4 bases and J 3 bases, with 18 bases left between them. The CDR3 contains 16 residues. CDR3: CASSRQQVPSDYGYTF. In nucleotides, the CDR3 is TGTGCCAGCAGCCGCCAACAGGTTCCGTCCGACTATGGCTACACCTTC.

The chain couples TRBV6-1 to TRBJ1-5; TRBD1 aligns across 8 bases. Germline CDR1 and CDR2: MNHNS and SASEGT. The J segment lost 9 bases and the V segment lost 6 bases, leaving 10 bases of the junction unmatched. This CDR3 region has 14 residues. Here the CDR3 reads CASRTTGGDTPQHF. Written as DNA, the CDR3 is TGTGCCAGCAGGACAACAGGGGGGGATACGCCCCAGCATTTT.

The chain recombines TRBV20-1 with TRBJ2-1; D tentatively reads TRBD1 or TRBD2 (5 bases each). Trimming stripped 3 bases from V and 12 bases from J, with 12 bases between. The CDR3 covers 11 residues. The germline V gene encodes CDR1 DFQATT and CDR2 SNEGSKA (reference sequence). CDR3 coding DNA: TGCAGTGCTAGGGGACCAGCGAGGCAGTTCTTC. Translating gives CSARGPARQFF.

This chain joins TRBV5-1 and TRBJ1-2, with D hard to call. Between the trimmed V and J ends, which lost 5 bases and 4 bases, there was a span of 18 bases. CDR1 and CDR2 from the germline V gene are SGHRS and YFSETQ. The CDR3 length is 15 residues. Written as DNA, the CDR3 is TGCGCCAGCAGACAGACTTTTCCTAATCTCTATGGCTACACCTTC. Amino acid sequence: CASRQTFPNLYGYTF. Full variable domain (outside the CDR3, taken from reference TRBV5-1 and TRBJ1-2): KAGVTQTPRYLIKTRGQQVTLSCSPISGHRSVSWYQQTPGQGLQFLFEYFSETQRNKGNFPGRFSGRQFSNSRSEMNVSTLELGDSALYLCASRQTFPNLYGYTFGSGTRLTVV.

This chain joins TRBV5-1 and TRBJ1-6, with 7 bases identical to TRBD1. From germline, CDR1 is SGHRS and CDR2 YFSETQ. V was clipped by 0 bases and J by 10 bases; unmatched bases: 7. The CDR3 totals 15 residues. The CDR3 DNA reads as TGCGCCAGCAGCTTGGCAGGGGGGATGGGATCACCCCTCCACTTT. The encoded protein is CASSLAGGMGSPLHF.

V and J are TRBV7-9 and TRBJ2-7; D remains ambiguous. Trimming left V 5 bases short and J 0 bases short, with 8 bases between. The length of the CDR3 is 13 residues. CDR1 SEHNR and CDR2 FQNEAQ come from the germline V gene (reference sequence). As DNA, the CDR3 is TGTGCCAGCAGCGGTGTGAGCTCCTACGAGCAGTACTTC. Its protein is CASSGVSSYEQYF.

This clone has only one observation. This chain joins TRBV7-9 and TRBJ2-1; TRBD2 is a possible D gene (6 bases). This CDR3 comprises 13 residues. V was trimmed by 5 bases and J by 7 bases, leaving 12 bases between them. Germline CDR1 is SEHNR and CDR2 is FQNEAQ (reference sequence). The DNA of the CDR3 is TGTGCCAGCAGCCGTGTGGAGGGGAATGAGCAGTTCTTC. Amino acid sequence: CASSRVEGNEQFF. Complete variable domain (other parts from reference TRBV7-9 and TRBJ2-1): DTGVSQNPRHKITKRGQNVTFRCDPISEHNRLYWYRQTLGQGPEFLTYFQNEAQLEKSRLLSDRFSAERPKGSFSTLEIQRTEQGDSAMYLCASSRVEGNEQFFGPGTRLTVL.

V gene TRBV6-5 combines with J gene TRBJ1-2; D is unresolved. The CDR3 has 14 amino acids. V shed 6 bases and J shed 4 bases, with 15 bases lying between them. The germline gives CDR1 MNHEY, CDR2 SVGAGI. The CDR3 DNA is TGTGCCAGCAGCCCTAGGCCGCAGTTCTATGGCTACACCTTC. Its translation is CASSPRPQFYGYTF.

The CDR3 DNA follows: TGTGCCAGCAGCTCACTCGACTACAGGGCTAATGAAAAACTGTTTTTT. It yields the protein CASSSLDYRANEKLFF. The chain combines TRBV11-1 with TRBJ1-4; D is perhaps TRBD1 (6 bases). V gave up 4 bases and J gave up 3 bases, with 15 bases separating them. The CDR3 is 16 residues long. Germline CDR1 SGHAT, CDR2 FQDESV (reference sequence).

In this sample, this clone turned up a few times. The V and J genes are TRBV10-3 and TRBJ1-2; D is perhaps TRBD1 (5 bases). V lost 4 bases and J lost 8, with 14 bases in between. CDR1 is ENHRY and CDR2 is SYGVKD in the germline V gene. The CDR3 contains 13 residues. CDR3 nucleotides: TGTGCCATCAGTGGGGGCCTCCTGCGGGGCTACACCTTC. Protein product: CAISGGLLRGYTF.

In this sample, this clone turned up a few times. Compared with germline, one end of the junction differs, possibly owing to a read error. V usage is TRBV5-6 and J usage is TRBJ2-7; D is undetermined. Per germline, CDR1 SGHDT and CDR2 YYEEEE. The CDR3 runs 13 residues. The CDR3 DNA sequence: TGTGCCAGCAGTTTGGGCCCCGCCTACGAGCAGTACTTC. It translates to CASSLGPAYEQYF.

V and J are TRBV20-1 and TRBJ2-5, with D possibly being TRBD1 (5 bases). The CDR3 spans 11 residues. CDR1 and CDR2 from the germline V gene are DFQATT and SNEGSKA (reference sequence). V lost 5 bases and J 4 bases, leaving 8 bases between the germline ends. Here the CDR3 DNA reads TGCAGTGCTGCCAGGGTAGAGACCCAGTACTTC. Its protein is CSAARVETQYF.

The chain combines TRBV2 with TRBJ1-1, with D hard to call. CDR3 length equals 11 residues. Trimming took off 5 bases at V and 4 bases at J, with 5 bases between the two ends. CDR1 is SNHLY and CDR2 is FYNNEI in the germline V gene. The CDR3 DNA sequence: TGTGCCAGCAGTTATAGCACTGAAGCTTTCTTT. It encodes CASSYSTEAFF.

The chain is built from TRBV29-1 and TRBJ2-7; D uncertain. The V and J ends lost 4 bases and 1 base respectively, with 8 bases between them. The CDR3 is 12 amino acids. From germline, CDR1 is SQVTM and CDR2 ANQGSEA. CDR3 bases: TGCAGCGTTGGTGTCTCGTCCTACGAGCAGTACTTC. As protein: CSVGVSSYEQYF.

This rearrangement joins TRBV5-1 to TRBJ2-2, with D tentatively TRBD1 or TRBD2 (6 bases each). From germline, CDR1 is SGHRS and CDR2 YFSETQ. V was shortened by 2 bases and J by 3 bases, with 14 bases between the two germline ends. The length of the CDR3 is 16 residues. CDR3 protein: CASSLERGGHTGELFF. The CDR3 nucleotides are TGCGCCAGCAGCTTAGAGCGAGGGGGGCACACCGGGGAGCTGTTTTTT.

The chain recombines TRBV6-5 with TRBJ1-5; no clear D gene. Germline V gene sequence: CDR1 MNHEY, CDR2 SVGAGI. The germline V and J ends were trimmed by 6 bases and 2 bases, with 14 bases remaining between them. The CDR3 loop spans 15 amino acids. The CDR3 DNA reads as TGTGCCAGCAGGGCTGGTTTTTGGGGCAATCAGCCCCAGCATTTT. Translation: CASRAGFWGNQPQHF.

This clone appeared a few times. The chain combines TRBV19 with TRBJ2-7; D uncertain. With 3 bases removed from V and 2 bases from J, the gap between germline ends came to 14 bases. The CDR3 has 15 amino acids. From germline, CDR1 is LNHDA and CDR2 SQIVND (reference sequence). As DNA, the CDR3 is TGTGCCAGTAGTATTGCGGTTAATCCTCCCTACGAGCAGTACTTC. This translates into CASSIAVNPPYEQYF.

The rearrangement links TRBV7-2 to TRBJ2-7; 10 nucleotides match TRBD1. Germline loops: CDR1 SGHTA, CDR2 FQGNSA. The CDR3 is 15 amino acids. J gave up 5 bases and V 5 bases, and 9 bases lay outside the gene matches. This CDR3 reads CASSLRDRGRHEQYF. The CDR3 DNA sequence: TGTGCCAGCAGCCTCCGGGACAGGGGTCGCCACGAGCAGTACTTC.

V usage is TRBV19 and J usage is TRBJ2-3; tentative D call: TRBD1 (5 bases). Looked up from germline, CDR1 is LNHDA and CDR2 is SQIVND (reference sequence). V was clipped by 3 bases and J by 1 base, with 11 bases between them. The CDR3 has 15 amino acids. CDR3: CASSIGQGGTDTQYF. The CDR3 coding sequence is TGTGCCAGTAGTATCGGGCAGGGCGGCACAGATACGCAGTATTTT.

The V gene is TRBV5-1, the J gene TRBJ2-7; 8 nucleotides line up with TRBD2. Per the germline V gene, CDR1 is SGHRS and CDR2 is YFSETQ. The CDR3 is 15 amino acids. V lost 3 bases to trimming and J lost 2 bases; unmatched junction nucleotides: 7. In DNA, the CDR3 is TGCGCCAGCAGCTCCCAGCGGGGGACGACCTACGAGCAGTACTTC. It encodes CASSSQRGTTYEQYF. Using reference TRBV5-1 and TRBJ2-7 for the parts outside the CDR3, the full variable domain is KAGVTQTPRYLIKTRGQQVTLSCSPISGHRSVSWYQQTPGQGLQFLFEYFSETQRNKGNFPGRFSGRQFSNSRSEMNVSTLELGDSALYLCASSSQRGTTYEQYFGPGTRLTVT.

J is TRBJ1-2 and V is TRBV6-1, with a weak D call TRBD1 (5 bases). The CDR3 length is 14 residues. The V end was cut by 4 bases, the J end by 4 bases, with 13 bases between. Germline V gene data show CDR1 as MNHNS and CDR2 as SASEGT. This chain's CDR3 is CASSGSQDGYGYTF. DNA for the CDR3: TGTGCCAGCAGTGGGTCACAGGACGGCTATGGCTACACCTTC.

The chain joins TRBV6-5 to TRBJ2-5; D gene ambiguous. V lost 0 bases and J 5 bases, leaving 10 bases between the germline ends. The length of the CDR3 is 14 residues. Germline V gene sequence: CDR1 MNHEY, CDR2 SVGAGI. The CDR3 here is CASSYSTPPETQYF. Written as DNA, the CDR3 is TGTGCCAGCAGTTACTCCACCCCGCCGGAGACCCAGTACTTC.

V and J are TRBV11-2 and TRBJ1-1; the match to TRBD1 covers 9 bases. The CDR3 extends over 17 amino acids. Germline V gives CDR1 SGHAT, CDR2 FQNNGV. V lost 5 bases to trimming and J lost 7 bases; unmatched junction nucleotides: 17. The CDR3 loop reads CASSESRPGTGQNEAFF. The DNA for the CDR3 is TGTGCCAGCAGCGAATCCCGACCCGGGACAGGGCAAAATGAAGCTTTCTTT.

The chain couples TRBV5-1 to TRBJ1-1; D is possibly TRBD1 (5 bases). Germline-derived CDR1 and CDR2 are SGHRS and YFSETQ. V lost 7 bases, J lost 3 bases, and 13 bases lay in between. The CDR3 runs 13 residues. CDR3 in amino acids: CASSQGWDTEAFF. CDR3 coding DNA: TGCGCCAGCTCCCAGGGATGGGACACTGAAGCTTTCTTT.

The chain has TRBV19 and TRBJ1-4; the match to TRBD1 covers 9 bases. Per germline, CDR1 LNHDA and CDR2 SQIVND (reference sequence). The CDR3 extends over 14 amino acids. J was trimmed by 5 bases and V by 4 bases; bases with no gene match: 2. The CDR3, as DNA: TGTGCCAGTAGTACAGGACAGGGGAATGAAAAACTGTTTTTT. The encoded protein is CASSTGQGNEKLFF.

This chain connects TRBV2 to TRBJ1-4; D may be TRBD1 (5 bases). The CDR3 runs to 16 residues. V lost 4 bases to trimming and J lost 11 bases, with 23 bases between them. From germline, CDR1 is SNHLY and CDR2 FYNNEI. For the CDR3, the DNA is TGTGCCAGCAGTGGCGGCGGGATAACGGGGGTTTGGAAACTGTTTTTT. Translated: CASSGGGITGVWKLFF.

The V call is TRBV9, the J call TRBJ2-2, with no clear D. The CDR3 sequence is 15 residues long. From germline, CDR1 is SGDLS and CDR2 YYNGEE. V was cut by 2 bases and J by 5 bases, with 13 bases left in between. CDR3 sequence: CASSVLGMETGELFF. The CDR3 coding sequence is TGTGCCAGCAGCGTTTTAGGTATGGAGACCGGGGAGCTGTTTTTT.